The source of this T cell receptor (beta chain) is a study of cytomegalovirus exposure and HLA in healthy donors. This PCR relied on a set of 60 Vbeta primers and 13 Jbeta primers. The protocol was immunoSEQ multiplex PCR, while the TCRdb copy is restricted to in-frame clones and leaves out a portion. The sample has under 200,000 clones; around four fifths are singletons. The sample holds a few counts of this clone. Its antigen remains unidentified. Broader study findings: A later analysis reportedly found fewer N-insertions in an Asian-associated ancestry cluster than the roughly 670-donor mean. What was likely a sequencing artifact was a cluster of highly shared sequence variants. Most of the TCR beta V segments (in an earlier analysis) were productive either about 90% or about 30% of the time.

The material sequenced was PBMCs. This sequence originates from a woman between 45 and 60 years old in good health and CMV-seropositive.

The CDR3 sequence is CASSESGRAYNEQFF. CDR3 coding DNA: TGTGCCAGCAGCGAAAGCGGGAGGGCCTACAATGAGCAGTTCTTC. The chain carries TRBV9 and TRBJ2-1; TRBD2 matches 10 bases. V lost 3 bases, J lost 2 bases, and 2 bases stayed unmatched. The CDR3 contains 15 residues. Germline CDR1 reads SGDLS; CDR2 reads YYNGEE. Full variable domain (rest looked up from reference TRBV9 and TRBJ2-1): DSGVTQTPKHLITATGQRVTLRCSPRSGDLSVYWYQQSLDQGLQFLIQYYNGEERAKGNILERFSAQQFPDLHSELNLSSLELGDSALYFCASSESGRAYNEQFFGPGTRLTVL.